The present T cell receptor (beta chain) was sequenced within a study of identical twins. Study conclusions and caveats: Partial confounding of zero-insertion analyses by invariant MAIT and iNKT cells was possible. Findings depended on cross-sectional statistics rather than tracking the same donors.

CDR1 and CDR2 from the germline V gene are MNHEY and SMNVEV (reference sequence). Trimming pared 6 bases from V and 3 bases from J, leaving 11 bases between. This CDR3 has 13 amino acids. The sample holds a few counts of this clonotype. No antigen is known for it. Template switching added a universal primer binding site, and final cDNA carried unique molecular identifiers. TCRdb independently ran MiXCR on the 5' RACE reads; one entry per CDR3 protein. The table lists 690,000 or so distinct CDR3 sequences, more than 6.5% of them singletons. This sample was shared with a second study, whose subject was yellow fever vaccine responses in identical twins.

This TCR derives from a woman aged 18-29 years in good health. The sequencing input was PBMCs. The V call is TRBV27, the J call TRBJ2-5, with D maybe TRBD2 (6 bases). The CDR3 DNA follows: TGTGCCAGCAGCCGGGACTTTAAAGAGACCCAGTACTTC. Residues: CASSRDFKETQYF.